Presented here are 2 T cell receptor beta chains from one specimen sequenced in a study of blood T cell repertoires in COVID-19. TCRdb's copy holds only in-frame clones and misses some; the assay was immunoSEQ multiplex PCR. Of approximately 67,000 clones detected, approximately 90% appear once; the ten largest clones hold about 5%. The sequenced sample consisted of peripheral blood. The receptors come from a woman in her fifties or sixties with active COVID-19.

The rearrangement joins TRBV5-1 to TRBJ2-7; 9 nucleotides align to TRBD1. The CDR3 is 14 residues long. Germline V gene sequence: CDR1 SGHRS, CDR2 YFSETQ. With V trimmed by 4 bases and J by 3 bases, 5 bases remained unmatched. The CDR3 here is CASSPGDRVYEQYF. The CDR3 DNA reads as TGCGCCAGCAGCCCCGGGGACAGGGTCTACGAGCAGTACTTC.

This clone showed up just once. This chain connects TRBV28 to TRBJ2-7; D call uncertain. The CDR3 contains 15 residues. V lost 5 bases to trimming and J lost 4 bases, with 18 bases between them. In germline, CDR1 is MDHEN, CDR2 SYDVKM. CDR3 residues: CASSPGGSSRYEQYF. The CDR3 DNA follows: TGTGCCAGCAGTCCCGGCGGCTCCAGTCGGTACGAGCAGTACTTC.